The T cell receptor (beta chain) described here comes from a study of cytomegalovirus exposure and HLA in healthy donors. The study's findings and limits: With later analysis, a missense DCLRE1C variant became linked to TCR beta V- and J-gene trimming.

The CDR3 covers 13 residues. V was shortened by 5 bases and J by 4 bases, with 12 bases between the two germline ends. In germline, CDR1 is SQVTM, CDR2 ANQGSEA. About this clone itself: Its antigen is currently unknown.

Vbeta (60) and Jbeta (13) primers were used in the PCR. Method: immunoSEQ multiplex PCR; TCRdb's copy keeps in-frame clones and lacks some. The sample has roughly 62,000 clones, under 80% seen once. This TCR came from a woman between 25 and 40 years old in good health and CMV-seronegative. The gene calls are TRBV29-1 and TRBJ2-1; possible D gene TRBD2, 6 bases. The sample consisted of PBMCs. DNA of the CDR3: TGCAGCGTTTTGAGGGCGGGATACAATGAGCAGTTCTTC. This gives the protein CSVLRAGYNEQFF.